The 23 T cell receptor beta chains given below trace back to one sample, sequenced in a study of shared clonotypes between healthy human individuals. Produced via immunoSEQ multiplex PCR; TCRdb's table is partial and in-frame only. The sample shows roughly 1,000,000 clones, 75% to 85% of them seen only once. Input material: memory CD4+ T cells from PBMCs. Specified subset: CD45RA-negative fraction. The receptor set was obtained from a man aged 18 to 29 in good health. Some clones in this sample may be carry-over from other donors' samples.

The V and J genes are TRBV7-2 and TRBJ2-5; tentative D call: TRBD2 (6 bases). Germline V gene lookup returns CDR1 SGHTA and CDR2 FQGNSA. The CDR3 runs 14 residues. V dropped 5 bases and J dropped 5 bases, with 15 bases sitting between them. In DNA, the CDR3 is TGTGCCAGCAGCCCCAATGCGGGAAGGGAGACCCAGTACTTC. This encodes CASSPNAGRETQYF.

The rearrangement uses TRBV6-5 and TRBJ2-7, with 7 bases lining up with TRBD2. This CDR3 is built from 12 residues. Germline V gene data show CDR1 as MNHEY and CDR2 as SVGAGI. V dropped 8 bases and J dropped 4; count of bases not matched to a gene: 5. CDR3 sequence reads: CASARRGYEQYF. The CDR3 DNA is TGTGCCAGCGCCCGGCGGGGGTACGAGCAGTACTTC.

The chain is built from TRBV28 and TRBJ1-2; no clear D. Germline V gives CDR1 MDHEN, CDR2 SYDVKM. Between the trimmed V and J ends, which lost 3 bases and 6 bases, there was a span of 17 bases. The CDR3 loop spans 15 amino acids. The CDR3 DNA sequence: TGTGCCAGCAGTTTTCGAGCCCGGGTGGGAAATGGCTACACCTTC. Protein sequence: CASSFRARVGNGYTF.

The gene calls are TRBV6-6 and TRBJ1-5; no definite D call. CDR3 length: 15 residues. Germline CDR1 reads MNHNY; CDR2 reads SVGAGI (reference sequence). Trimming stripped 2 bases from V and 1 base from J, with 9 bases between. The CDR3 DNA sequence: TGTGCCAGCAGTTACGGGCGTACCAGCAATCAGCCCCAGCATTTT. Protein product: CASSYGRTSNQPQHF.

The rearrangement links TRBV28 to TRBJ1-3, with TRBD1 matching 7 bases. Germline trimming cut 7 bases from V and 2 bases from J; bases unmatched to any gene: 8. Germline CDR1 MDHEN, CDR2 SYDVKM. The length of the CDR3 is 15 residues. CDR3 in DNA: TGTGCCAGCATTTTTCAGGGGGGCACTGGAAACACCATATATTTT. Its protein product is CASIFQGGTGNTIYF.

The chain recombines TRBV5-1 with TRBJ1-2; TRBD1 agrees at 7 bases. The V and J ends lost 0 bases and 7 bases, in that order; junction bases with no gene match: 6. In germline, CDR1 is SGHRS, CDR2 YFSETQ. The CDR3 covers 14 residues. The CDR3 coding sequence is TGCGCCAGCAGCTTGGAAAGGGCAGGGGGTGGCTACACCTTC. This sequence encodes CASSLERAGGGYTF.

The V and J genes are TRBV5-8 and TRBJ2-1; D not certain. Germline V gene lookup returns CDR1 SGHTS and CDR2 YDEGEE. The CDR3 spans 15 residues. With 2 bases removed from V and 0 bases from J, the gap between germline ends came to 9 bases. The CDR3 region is CASSFGSVSYNEQFF. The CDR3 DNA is TGTGCCAGCAGCTTTGGGTCCGTCTCCTACAATGAGCAGTTCTTC.

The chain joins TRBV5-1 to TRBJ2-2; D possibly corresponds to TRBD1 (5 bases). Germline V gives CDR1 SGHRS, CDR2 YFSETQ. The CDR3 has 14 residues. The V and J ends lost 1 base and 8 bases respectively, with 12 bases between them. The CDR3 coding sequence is TGCGCCAGCAGCTTGTTTACAGGTCAAGGGGAGCTGTTTTTT. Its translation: CASSLFTGQGELFF.

The CDR3 region is CASSTGTGSLRLEQYF. CDR3 bases: TGTGCCAGCAGCACCGGGACAGGGTCCTTGCGGCTCGAGCAGTACTTC. J is TRBJ2-7 and V is TRBV28, with 9 bases lining up with TRBD1. Germline loops: CDR1 MDHEN, CDR2 SYDVKM. The CDR3 is made up of 16 amino acids. V dropped 6 bases and J dropped 6; count of bases not matched to a gene: 15. The variable domain in full, with the rest retrieved from reference TRBV28 and TRBJ2-7, is DVKVTQSSRYLVKRTGEKVFLECVQDMDHENMFWYRQDPGLGLRLIYFSYDVKMKEKGDIPEGYSVSREKKERFSLILESASTNQTSMYLCASSTGTGSLRLEQYFGPGTRLTVT.

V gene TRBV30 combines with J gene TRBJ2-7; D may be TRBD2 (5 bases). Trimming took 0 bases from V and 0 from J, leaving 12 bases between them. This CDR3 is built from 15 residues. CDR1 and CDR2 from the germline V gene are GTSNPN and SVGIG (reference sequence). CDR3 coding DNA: TGTGCCTGGAGTGTTTGGACTCTAAGCTCCTACGAGCAGTACTTC. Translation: CAWSVWTLSSYEQYF.

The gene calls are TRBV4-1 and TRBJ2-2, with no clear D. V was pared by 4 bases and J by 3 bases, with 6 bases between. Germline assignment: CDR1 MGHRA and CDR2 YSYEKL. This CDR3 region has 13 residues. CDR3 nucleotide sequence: TGCGCCAGCAGCCCACGGGACACCGGGGAGCTGTTTTTT. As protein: CASSPRDTGELFF.

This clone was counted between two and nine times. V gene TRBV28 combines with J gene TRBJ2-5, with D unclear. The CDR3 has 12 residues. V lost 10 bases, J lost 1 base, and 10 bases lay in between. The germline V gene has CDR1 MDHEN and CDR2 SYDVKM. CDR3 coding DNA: TGTGCCACCTCTGGGGTCCAAGAGACCCAGTACTTC. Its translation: CATSGVQETQYF.

The CDR3 here is CASSLGTVLTSNDEKLFF. CDR3 sequence (DNA): TGTGCCAGCAGCTTGGGGACAGTCCTCACATCAAATGATGAAAAACTGTTTTTT. This chain uses TRBV7-2 with TRBJ1-4, with TRBD1 matching 7 bases. This CDR3 is built from 18 residues. Germline lookup yields CDR1 SGHTA and CDR2 FQGNSA. The trim removed 3 bases at V and 6 bases at J, leaving 16 bases unmatched.

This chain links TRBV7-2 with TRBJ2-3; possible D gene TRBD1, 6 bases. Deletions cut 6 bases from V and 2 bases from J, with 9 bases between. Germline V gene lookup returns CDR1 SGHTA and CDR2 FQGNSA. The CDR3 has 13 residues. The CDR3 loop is CASSGQITDTQYF. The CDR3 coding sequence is TGTGCCAGCAGTGGACAGATCACAGATACGCAGTATTTT.

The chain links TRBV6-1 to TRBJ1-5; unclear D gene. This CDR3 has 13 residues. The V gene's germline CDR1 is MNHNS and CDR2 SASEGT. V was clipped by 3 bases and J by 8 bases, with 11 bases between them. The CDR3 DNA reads TGTGCCAGCAGTGACCTCCGTTTTGAGCCCCAGCATTTT. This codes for CASSDLRFEPQHF.

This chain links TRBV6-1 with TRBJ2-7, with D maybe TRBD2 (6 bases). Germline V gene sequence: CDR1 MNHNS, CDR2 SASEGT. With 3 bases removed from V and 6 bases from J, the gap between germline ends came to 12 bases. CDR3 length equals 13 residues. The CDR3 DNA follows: TGTGCCAGCAGTGAGCGGGGAGAGGGCGAGCAGTACTTC. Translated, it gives CASSERGEGEQYF.

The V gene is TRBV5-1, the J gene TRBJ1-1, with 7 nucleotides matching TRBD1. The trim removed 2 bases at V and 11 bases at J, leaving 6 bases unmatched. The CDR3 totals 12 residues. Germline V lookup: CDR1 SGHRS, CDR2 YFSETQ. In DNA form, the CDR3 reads TGCGCCAGCAGCTTCGACAGGGTTAATGCTTTCTTT. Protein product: CASSFDRVNAFF.

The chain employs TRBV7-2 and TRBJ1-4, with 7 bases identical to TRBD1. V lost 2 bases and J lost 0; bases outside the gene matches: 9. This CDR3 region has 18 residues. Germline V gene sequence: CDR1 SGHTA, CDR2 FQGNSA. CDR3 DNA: TGTGCCAGCAGCTTAAAATCGACAGGGCGTGCAACTAATGAAAAACTGTTTTTT. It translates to CASSLKSTGRATNEKLFF.

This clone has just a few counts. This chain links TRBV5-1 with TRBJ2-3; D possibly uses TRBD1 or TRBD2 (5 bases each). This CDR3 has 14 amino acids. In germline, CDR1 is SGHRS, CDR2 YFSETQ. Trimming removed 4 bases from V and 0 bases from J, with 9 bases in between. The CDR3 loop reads CASSRDASTDTQYF. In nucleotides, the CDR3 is TGCGCCAGCAGCCGGGACGCCAGCACAGATACGCAGTATTTT.

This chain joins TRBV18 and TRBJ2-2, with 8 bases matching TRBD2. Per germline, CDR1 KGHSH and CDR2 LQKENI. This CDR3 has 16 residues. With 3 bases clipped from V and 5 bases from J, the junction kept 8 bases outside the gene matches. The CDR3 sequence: CASSPRETSVTGELFF. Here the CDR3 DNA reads TGTGCCAGCTCACCGAGAGAGACTAGCGTTACCGGGGAGCTGTTTTTT.

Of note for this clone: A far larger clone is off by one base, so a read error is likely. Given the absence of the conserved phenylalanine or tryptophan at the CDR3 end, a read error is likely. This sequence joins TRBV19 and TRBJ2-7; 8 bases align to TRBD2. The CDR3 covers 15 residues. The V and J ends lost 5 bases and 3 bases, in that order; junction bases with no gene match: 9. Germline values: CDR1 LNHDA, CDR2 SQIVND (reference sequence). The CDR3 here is CASSGGLAEYYEQYL. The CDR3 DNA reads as TGTGCCAGTAGTGGCGGACTAGCAGAGTACTACGAGCAGTACCTC.

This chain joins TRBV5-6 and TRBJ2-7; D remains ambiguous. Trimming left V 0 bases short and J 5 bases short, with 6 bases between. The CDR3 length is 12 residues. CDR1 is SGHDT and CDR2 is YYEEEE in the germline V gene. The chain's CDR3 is CASSLGQDEQYF. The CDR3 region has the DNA TGTGCCAGCAGCTTGGGACAAGACGAGCAGTACTTC.

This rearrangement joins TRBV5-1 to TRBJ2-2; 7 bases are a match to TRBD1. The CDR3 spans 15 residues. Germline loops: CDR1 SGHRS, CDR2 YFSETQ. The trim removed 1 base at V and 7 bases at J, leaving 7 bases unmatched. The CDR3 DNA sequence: TGCGCCAGCAGCTTGAGACAGGGATCAGGCGGGGAGCTGTTTTTT. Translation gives CASSLRQGSGGELFF.